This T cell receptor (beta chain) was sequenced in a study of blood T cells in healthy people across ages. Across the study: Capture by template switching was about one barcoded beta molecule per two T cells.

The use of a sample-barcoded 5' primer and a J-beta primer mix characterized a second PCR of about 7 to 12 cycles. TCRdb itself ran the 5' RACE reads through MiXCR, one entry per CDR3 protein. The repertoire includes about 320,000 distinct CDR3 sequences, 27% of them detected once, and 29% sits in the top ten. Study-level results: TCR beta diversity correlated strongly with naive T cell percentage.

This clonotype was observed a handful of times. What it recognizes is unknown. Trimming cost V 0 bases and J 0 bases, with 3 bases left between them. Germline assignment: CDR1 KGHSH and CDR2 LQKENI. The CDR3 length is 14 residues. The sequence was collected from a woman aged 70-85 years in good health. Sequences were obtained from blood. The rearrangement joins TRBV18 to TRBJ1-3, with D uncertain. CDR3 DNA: TGTGCCAGCTCACCACCGAACTCTGGAAACACCATATATTTT. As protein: CASSPPNSGNTIYF. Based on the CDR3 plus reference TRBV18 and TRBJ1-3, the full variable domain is NAGVMQNPRHLVRRRGQEARLRCSPMKGHSHVYWYRQLPEEGLKFMVYLQKENIIDESGMPKERFSAEFPKEGPSILRIQQVVRGDSAAYFCASSPPNSGNTIYFGEGSWLTVV.